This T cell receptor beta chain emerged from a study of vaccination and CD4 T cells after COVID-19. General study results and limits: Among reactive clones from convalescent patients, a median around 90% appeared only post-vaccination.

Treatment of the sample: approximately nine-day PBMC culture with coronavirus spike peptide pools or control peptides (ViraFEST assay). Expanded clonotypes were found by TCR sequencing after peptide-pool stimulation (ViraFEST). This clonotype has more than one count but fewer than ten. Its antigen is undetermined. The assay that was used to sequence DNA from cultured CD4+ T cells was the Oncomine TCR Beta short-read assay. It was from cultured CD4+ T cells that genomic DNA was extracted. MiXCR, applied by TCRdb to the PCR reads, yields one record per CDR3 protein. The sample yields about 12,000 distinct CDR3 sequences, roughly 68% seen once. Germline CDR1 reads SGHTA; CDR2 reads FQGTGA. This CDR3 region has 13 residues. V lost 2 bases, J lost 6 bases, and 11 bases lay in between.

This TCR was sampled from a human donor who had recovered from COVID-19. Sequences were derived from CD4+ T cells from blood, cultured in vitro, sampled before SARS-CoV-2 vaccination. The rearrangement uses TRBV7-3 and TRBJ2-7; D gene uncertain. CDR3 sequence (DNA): TGTGCCAGCAGCTTATCCAGAACGGGCGAGCAGTACTTC. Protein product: CASSLSRTGEQYF.